This entry is about one TCR beta chain. The target antigen is unknown. The data were obtained in a study of blood T cells in healthy people across ages. Study-wide results and caveats: Changes seen in expanded clonotypes were possibly confounded by donor CMV status left unknown. TCR beta diversity, measured per million T cells, fell in a roughly linear way with age.

The CDR3 is made up of 14 amino acids. The V gene end was trimmed by 3 bases and the J gene end by 4 bases; junction bases not matched to a gene: 4. Germline V gene sequence: CDR1 DFQATT, CDR2 SNEGSKA (reference sequence). Primers used in a second PCR of roughly 6 to 11 cycles were a sample-barcoded 5' primer and a J-beta primer mix. Paired-end reads containing CDR3 totaled no fewer than 2.5 million for each sample. TCRdb used MiXCR to reprocess the 5' RACE reads, holding one entry per CDR3 protein. Seen here are more than 1,400,000 distinct CDR3 sequences, around 42% observed once, and the top ten hold 7.9%.

The chain uses TRBV20-1 and TRBJ2-3; 10 bases align to TRBD2. The TCR comes from a woman aged 18-29 years in good health. The sequencing sample was made of blood. The CDR3 DNA reads TGCAGTGCTAGTCCTAGCGGGAGTGCAGATACGCAGTATTTT. Its translation is CSASPSGSADTQYF.